These 28 T cell receptor beta chains came from one sample sequenced in a study of cytomegalovirus exposure and HLA in healthy donors. Profiling relied on immunoSEQ multiplex PCR, and the TCRdb table lists in-frame clones only, not all of them. This sample yields 130,000 to 150,000 clones, of which 80% to 95% are seen a single time; about 0.7% belongs to the top ten. Sequencing used PBMCs. The receptors shown here come from a man between 18 and 35 years old in good health and CMV-seronegative.

The chain joins TRBV7-9 to TRBJ2-3; D gene unclear. Germline V lookup: CDR1 SEHNR, CDR2 FQNEAQ (reference sequence). The CDR3 has 13 residues. V was trimmed by 3 bases and J by 4 bases, leaving 8 bases between them. The CDR3 loop reads CASSFSGPDTQYF. The DNA of the CDR3 is TGTGCCAGCAGCTTCTCGGGTCCAGATACGCAGTATTTT.

The chain carries TRBV27 and TRBJ2-3, with TRBD2 matching 13 bases. The J segment lost 0 bases and the V segment lost 5 bases, leaving 5 bases of the junction unmatched. Per germline, CDR1 MNHEY and CDR2 SMNVEV (reference sequence). CDR3 length: 17 residues. The CDR3 DNA follows: TGTGCCAGCAGTGTACTAGCGGGGGGGCCGAGCACAGATACGCAGTATTTT. This codes for CASSVLAGGPSTDTQYF.

This chain connects TRBV5-1 to TRBJ2-1; no clear D gene. This CDR3 contains 15 residues. V was shortened by 5 bases and J by 0 bases, with 12 bases between the two germline ends. CDR1 is SGHRS, CDR2 YFSETQ, per germline. As DNA, the CDR3 is TGCGCCAGCAGGCAATACAGTAGCTCCTACAATGAGCAGTTCTTC. As protein: CASRQYSSSYNEQFF.

CDR3 amino acids: CASRPEGYTDTQYF. The CDR3 bases are TGTGCCAGCAGACCAGAGGGTTACACAGATACGCAGTATTTT. The chain links TRBV6-5 to TRBJ2-3; TRBD2 might be the D (5 bases). Germline V CDR1 and CDR2: MNHEY, SVGAGI. CDR3 length: 14 residues. V lost 6 bases to trimming and J lost 2 bases, with 12 bases between them.

The V and J genes are TRBV4-1 and TRBJ2-1; 10 bases match TRBD2. The germline gives CDR1 MGHRA, CDR2 YSYEKL. The CDR3 contains 15 residues. V was pared by 1 base and J by 9 bases, with 6 bases of the junction left unmatched. The DNA of the CDR3 is TGCGCCAGCAGCCAAGTTGGGAGCGGGGGGGCTGAGCAGTTCTTC. Protein sequence: CASSQVGSGGAEQFF.

With regard to this clone: In the same sample, other DNA sequences code for this CDR3. This chain links TRBV9 with TRBJ2-2, with D tentatively TRBD2 (5 bases). CDR1 is SGDLS and CDR2 is YYNGEE in the germline V gene. V shed 0 bases and J shed 4 bases, with 7 bases lying between them. The CDR3 has 14 residues. CDR3 sequence reads: CASSVGGGTGELFF. The CDR3 region has the DNA TGTGCCAGCAGCGTAGGAGGAGGCACCGGGGAGCTGTTTTTT.

The chain has TRBV11-2 and TRBJ2-7, with D perhaps TRBD1 (5 bases). The CDR3 has 13 residues. The V and J ends lost 5 bases and 3 bases respectively, with 11 bases between them. Per the germline V gene, CDR1 is SGHAT and CDR2 is FQNNGV. This CDR3 is CASSPGRVYEQYV. CDR3 nucleotides: TGTGCCAGCAGCCCCGGCAGGGTCTACGAGCAGTACGTC.

V is TRBV5-6 and J is TRBJ2-3; weak D call: TRBD1 (5 bases). Trimming pared 2 bases from V and 10 bases from J, leaving 26 bases between. This CDR3 is 17 amino acids long. Germline CDR1 and CDR2: SGHDT and YYEEEE. The CDR3: CASSFGSDVGPMVSQYF. For the CDR3, the DNA is TGTGCCAGCAGCTTTGGGTCGGACGTGGGGCCTATGGTATCGCAGTATTTT.

J is TRBJ1-1 and V is TRBV15; no reliable D call. The CDR3 is 15 amino acids. The V gene's germline CDR1 is LNHNV and CDR2 YYDKDF (reference sequence). Trimming cost V 1 base and J 0 bases, with 9 bases left between them. The CDR3 DNA follows: TGTGCCACCAGCAGAGTCACAGCCATGAACACTGAAGCTTTCTTT. Amino acid sequence: CATSRVTAMNTEAFF. The whole variable domain, remainder taken from reference TRBV15 and TRBJ1-1, is DAMVIQNPRYQVTQFGKPVTLSCSQTLNHNVMYWYQQKSSQAPKLLFHYYDKDFNNEADTPDNFQSRRPNTSFCFLDIRSPGLGDTAMYLCATSRVTAMNTEAFFGQGTRLTVV.

The J gene is TRBJ2-2, the V gene TRBV5-1, with 7 bases that match TRBD1. Germline lookup yields CDR1 SGHRS and CDR2 YFSETQ. The trim removed 8 bases at V and 6 bases at J, leaving 10 bases unmatched. This CDR3 spans 14 amino acids. This CDR3 is CARPRGSPAGELFF. The CDR3 DNA reads TGCGCCAGGCCCAGGGGGAGTCCCGCCGGGGAGCTGTTTTTT.

The chain has TRBV5-1 and TRBJ1-2; 7 positions match TRBD1. V lost 0 bases, J lost 8 bases, and 4 bases stayed unmatched. The germline V gene has CDR1 SGHRS and CDR2 YFSETQ. The CDR3 runs to 13 residues. The CDR3 spells CASSLAQGQGYTF. The CDR3 coding sequence is TGCGCCAGCAGCTTGGCACAGGGACAGGGCTACACCTTC.

In DNA form, the CDR3 reads TGTGCCAGTACCGACAGGTTAAGTTATAGCAATCAGCCCCAGCATTTT. The encoded protein is CASTDRLSYSNQPQHF. The genes are TRBV19 and TRBJ1-5, with D perhaps TRBD1 (6 bases). Germline assignment: CDR1 LNHDA and CDR2 SQIVND (reference sequence). This CDR3 comprises 16 residues. V gave up 7 bases and J gave up 0 bases, with 16 bases separating them.

V is TRBV9 and J is TRBJ2-1; TRBD2 matches 9 bases. After removal of 4 bases from V and 4 bases from J, the junction contained 12 bases not matched to a gene. This CDR3 is built from 17 residues. The germline gives CDR1 SGDLS, CDR2 YYNGEE. The CDR3 DNA reads as TGTGCCAGCAGCCCGAGGACTAGCGCCACGGGGTACAATGAGCAGTTCTTC. The encoded protein is CASSPRTSATGYNEQFF.

This clone was seen just once. The J gene is TRBJ2-3, the V gene TRBV9; 7 bases agree with TRBD2. Germline V CDR1 and CDR2: SGDLS, YYNGEE. The CDR3 is 18 residues long. With V trimmed by 0 bases and J by 6 bases, 16 bases remained unmatched. This CDR3 is CASSVERATSSNPDTQYF. The DNA of the CDR3 is TGTGCCAGCAGCGTAGAGAGGGCGACTAGCTCTAACCCGGATACGCAGTATTTT.

V is TRBV28 and J is TRBJ1-4; 12 bases fit TRBD1. The CDR3 contains 14 residues. V lost 7 bases and J lost 8; bases outside the gene matches: 5. The germline V gene encodes CDR1 MDHEN and CDR2 SYDVKM. The CDR3 region is CASNPGTGGEKLFF. The CDR3 coding sequence is TGTGCCAGCAATCCCGGGACAGGGGGCGAAAAACTGTTTTTT. Supplemented by reference TRBV28 and TRBJ1-4, the full variable domain reads DVKVTQSSRYLVKRTGEKVFLECVQDMDHENMFWYRQDPGLGLRLIYFSYDVKMKEKGDIPEGYSVSREKKERFSLILESASTNQTSMYLCASNPGTGGEKLFFGSGTQLSVL.

This chain links TRBV6-1 with TRBJ2-2; 12 bases align to TRBD2. This CDR3 is built from 17 residues. Germline CDR1 and CDR2: MNHNS and SASEGT. With V trimmed by 4 bases and J by 5 bases, 8 bases remained unmatched. The CDR3 sequence is CASSVASGGAWTGELFF. DNA of the CDR3: TGTGCCAGCAGTGTGGCTAGCGGGGGGGCGTGGACCGGGGAGCTGTTTTTT.

Here the CDR3 reads CASSQDPTSGWTNEQFF. Written as DNA, the CDR3 is TGCGCCAGCAGCCAAGATCCAACTAGCGGGTGGACCAATGAGCAGTTCTTC. The J gene is TRBJ2-1, the V gene TRBV4-1, with 9 bases identical to TRBD2. Germline-derived CDR1 and CDR2 are MGHRA and YSYEKL. The CDR3 loop spans 17 amino acids. The V gene end was trimmed by 0 bases and the J gene end by 6 bases; junction bases not matched to a gene: 9.

The chain carries TRBV10-3 and TRBJ2-3; D is possibly TRBD1 (7 bases). Germline V gives CDR1 ENHRY, CDR2 SYGVKD. The CDR3 is 14 residues long. Trimming took off 10 bases at V and 0 bases at J, with 14 bases between the two ends. The CDR3 is CATRGGGSTDTQYF. The CDR3 DNA reads as TGTGCCACTCGCGGAGGGGGCAGCACAGATACGCAGTATTTT.

The chain links TRBV9 to TRBJ2-1; no clear D gene. Germline loops: CDR1 SGDLS, CDR2 YYNGEE. With 2 bases removed from V and 5 bases from J, the gap between germline ends came to 8 bases. The CDR3 totals 13 residues. The CDR3 DNA sequence: TGTGCCAGCAGCGTTACAGCTAACAATGAGCAGTTCTTC. Translation: CASSVTANNEQFF.

V and J are TRBV7-8 and TRBJ2-7, with TRBD2 matching over 10 bases. The germline CDR1 and CDR2 sequences are SGHVS and FQNEAQ. V lost 5 bases and J lost 9; bases outside the gene matches: 7. The length of the CDR3 is 13 residues. DNA of the CDR3: TGTGCCAGCAGCCCCCTAGCGGGAGCAGGGCAGTACGTC. Protein sequence: CASSPLAGAGQYV.

V is TRBV5-1 and J is TRBJ2-4; 7 nucleotides align to TRBD1. Unmatched junction bases numbered 7, after V lost 0 bases and J lost 7 bases. This CDR3 spans 15 amino acids. The germline CDR1 and CDR2 sequences are SGHRS and YFSETQ. CDR3 loop: CASSLGQGGGNIQYF. In DNA form, the CDR3 reads TGCGCCAGCAGCTTGGGACAGGGTGGTGGCAACATTCAGTACTTC.

This chain joins TRBV9 and TRBJ2-2, with a weak D call TRBD2 (5 bases). CDR1 is SGDLS and CDR2 is YYNGEE in the germline V gene. The CDR3 runs to 18 residues. Trimming pared 4 bases from V and 6 bases from J, leaving 25 bases between. CDR3: CASSHGVSRLGVPGELFF. CDR3 DNA sequence: TGTGCCAGCAGCCACGGGGTATCGAGATTGGGTGTACCCGGGGAGCTGTTTTTT.

This chain uses TRBV13 with TRBJ2-1, with 10 bases fitting TRBD2. Germline-derived CDR1 and CDR2 are PRHDT and FYEKMQ (reference sequence). This CDR3 region has 16 residues. J gave up 5 bases and V 1 base, and 5 bases lay outside the gene matches. The CDR3 protein is CASSLVGLAADNEQFF. CDR3 bases: TGTGCCAGCAGCTTAGTAGGACTAGCGGCCGACAATGAGCAGTTCTTC.

The chain carries TRBV6-4 and TRBJ1-2; weak D call: TRBD1 (5 bases). The V end lost 3 bases, the J end lost 6 bases, and 11 bases lay between the germline ends. The CDR3 is 13 residues long. Germline lookup yields CDR1 MRHNA and CDR2 SNTAGT. The CDR3 DNA reads as TGTGCCAGCAGTGAAGGGGAATCGGATGGCTACACCTTC. Translation: CASSEGESDGYTF.

The chain combines TRBV9 with TRBJ1-2; the D is unclear. V shed 5 bases and J shed 0 bases, with 11 bases lying between them. Germline CDR1 and CDR2: SGDLS and YYNGEE. The CDR3 sequence is 14 residues long. The CDR3 reads CASSGTSSNYGYTF. DNA of the CDR3: TGTGCCAGCAGTGGTACAAGTTCTAACTATGGCTACACCTTC.

This rearrangement joins TRBV30 to TRBJ1-1; 7 bases agree with TRBD1. The CDR3 extends over 16 amino acids. V lost 1 base to trimming and J lost 0 bases; unmatched junction nucleotides: 8. Germline V gene data show CDR1 as GTSNPN and CDR2 as SVGIG (reference sequence). In DNA form, the CDR3 reads TGTGCCTGGAGTGGTACCGGGACAGATGTGAACACTGAAGCTTTCTTT. It yields the protein CAWSGTGTDVNTEAFF.

The chain combines TRBV5-1 with TRBJ2-3; 7 positions agree with TRBD1. The ends lost 3 bases at V and 2 bases at J; junction bases unmatched: 9. Germline V lookup: CDR1 SGHRS, CDR2 YFSETQ. The CDR3 has 16 residues. Here the CDR3 reads CASSSGQLGVTDTQYF. CDR3 nucleotides: TGCGCCAGCAGCTCGGGACAGCTGGGCGTCACAGATACGCAGTATTTT.

This chain links TRBV18 with TRBJ2-7; tentatively, D is TRBD2 (5 bases). CDR3 size: 13 residues. The V end was cut by 0 bases, the J end by 3 bases, with 6 bases between. The germline gives CDR1 KGHSH, CDR2 LQKENI. CDR3 coding DNA: TGTGCCAGCTCACCACCAGGGAGCTACGAGCAGTACTTC. This translates into CASSPPGSYEQYF.